The rows below give T cell receptor beta chains drawn from one sample of a study of shared clonotypes between healthy human individuals. Some clones are missing from TCRdb's copy, which holds only in-frame ones; the method was immunoSEQ multiplex PCR. The profile shows about 1.1 million clones, approximately 80% of them singletons. The sample was memory CD4+ T cells from PBMCs. The source is a young man in good health. Some clones in this sample may be carry-over from other donors' samples. Both conserved end residues are trimmed from each CDR3. Only some rows state a clone size, as once, few, many or a class for expanded clones.

cdr3_aa,clone_size,cdr3_length,j_call,v_call
ATSTLQDSNQPQH,-,13,TRBJ1-5,TRBV15
ASGLAGQSLGGNYGYT,-,16,TRBJ1-2,TRBV7-9
ASSPNRASPTDTQY,-,14,TRBJ2-3,TRBV18
ASSPETGKRYGYT,-,13,TRBJ1-2,TRBV28
ASSHRVGQGADGYT,-,14,TRBJ1-2,TRBV4-1
ASSLRSGDEQY,-,11,TRBJ2-7,TRBV7-9
ASSLPLAGVEQF,-,12,TRBJ2-1,TRBV7-2
ASSLAAGVEQY,once,11,TRBJ2-7,TRBV7-2
ASSLGGSYNEQF,once,12,TRBJ2-1,TRBV7-3
ASRDGVTEAF,-,10,TRBJ1-1,TRBV6-1
ASSLMNGFSGNTIY,-,14,TRBJ1-3,TRBV7-9
SVDYGGETEAF,-,11,TRBJ1-1,TRBV29-1
ASSLGGARDTQY,-,12,TRBJ2-3,TRBV5-1
ASSELGSTGYT,-,11,TRBJ1-2,TRBV6-1
ASSYQGQNTEAF,-,12,TRBJ1-1,TRBV6-6
ASSLGTGGLSEQY,many,13,TRBJ2-7,TRBV18
ASSRGPTGSKNIQY,few,14,TRBJ2-4,TRBV4-1
ASSPPSVYGYT,-,11,TRBJ1-2,TRBV18
ASSLGGGTEAF,-,11,TRBJ1-1,TRBV7-2
ASRRPGGGLAKNIQY,-,15,TRBJ2-4,TRBV11-2
ASSPDLSLNYGYT,-,13,TRBJ1-2,TRBV18
ASSQDLGRRGNEQF,-,14,TRBJ2-1,TRBV14
AWAGQGFTEAF,many,11,TRBJ1-1,TRBV30
ASSVAAGRDTQY,-,12,TRBJ2-3,TRBV9
ASKNPGLAGGQETQY,-,15,TRBJ2-5,TRBV7-3
ASRFRDGNEKLF,few,12,TRBJ1-4,TRBV2
ASSPGFSFMETQY,-,13,TRBJ2-5,TRBV10-2
ASSQPGQGTIRNEQY,-,15,TRBJ2-7,TRBV4-1
ASRDRVNTEAF,-,11,TRBJ1-1,TRBV19
ASSLSSGGDGYT,once,12,TRBJ1-2,TRBV28
AISESTTSGRFYNEQF,-,16,TRBJ2-1,TRBV10-3
ASGDGIYEQY,-,10,TRBJ2-7,TRBV18
ASSLYGSGRLTTYEQY,-,16,TRBJ2-7,TRBV7-8
AWNQGARYGYT,many,11,TRBJ1-2,TRBV30
ASSLRGGPYEQY,-,12,TRBJ2-7,TRBV6-5
ASSLAPRQGSTDTQY,-,15,TRBJ2-3,TRBV7-8
ASRPGTGEVEQY,-,12,TRBJ2-7,TRBV2
ASSPRDSGTDFNEQF,-,15,TRBJ2-1,TRBV21-1
ASSISGQGSYEQY,-,13,TRBJ2-7,TRBV19
ASSFGVRGGEQF,-,12,TRBJ2-1,TRBV5-6
ASGFSGTGGNTGELF,-,15,TRBJ2-2,TRBV12-5
ASRLQWGNTEAF,few,12,TRBJ1-1,TRBV19
ASSTRQSRATGELF,-,14,TRBJ2-2,TRBV19
ASTPTTGQETQY,-,12,TRBJ2-5,TRBV28
ASSIELIKPQH,-,11,TRBJ1-5,TRBV19
ATRGRVGGYT,-,10,TRBJ1-2,TRBV27
ASSLDTDTQY,-,10,TRBJ2-3,TRBV2
ASRRDRETPTDTQY,-,14,TRBJ2-3,TRBV2
ASSSGTQY,-,8,TRBJ2-3,TRBV4-3